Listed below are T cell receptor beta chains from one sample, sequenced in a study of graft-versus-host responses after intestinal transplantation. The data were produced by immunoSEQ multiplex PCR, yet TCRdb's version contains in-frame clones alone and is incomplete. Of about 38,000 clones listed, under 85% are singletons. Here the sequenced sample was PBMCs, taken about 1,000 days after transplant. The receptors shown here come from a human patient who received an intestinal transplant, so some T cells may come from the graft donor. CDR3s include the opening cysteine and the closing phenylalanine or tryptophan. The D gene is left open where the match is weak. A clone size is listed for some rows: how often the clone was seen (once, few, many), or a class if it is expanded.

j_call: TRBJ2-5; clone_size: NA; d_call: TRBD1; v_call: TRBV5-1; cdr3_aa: CASSFRLGRGPVQETQYF; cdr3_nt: TGCGCCAGCAGCTTCCGGCTGGGCAGGGGGCCTGTCCAAGAGACCCAGTACTTC
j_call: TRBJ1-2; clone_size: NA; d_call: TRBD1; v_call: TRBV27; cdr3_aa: CASSLSGQGEIIGGYTF; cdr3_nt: TGTGCCAGCAGTTTATCGGGACAGGGTGAGATTATTGGTGGCTACACCTTC
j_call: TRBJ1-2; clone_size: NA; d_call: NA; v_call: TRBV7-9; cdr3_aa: CASSQLLGTYRYF; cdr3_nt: TGTGCCAGCAGCCAACTTCTAGGAACCTACAGGTACTTC
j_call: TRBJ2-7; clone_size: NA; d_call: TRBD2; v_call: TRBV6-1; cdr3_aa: CASSEDAGGPYEQYF; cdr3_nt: TGTGCCAGCAGTGAAGATGCGGGGGGGCCTTACGAGCAGTACTTC
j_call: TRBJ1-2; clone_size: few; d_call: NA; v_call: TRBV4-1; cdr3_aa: CASSQVWPGRRTF; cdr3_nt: TGCGCCAGCAGCCAAGTGTGGCCGGGACGAAGGACCTTC
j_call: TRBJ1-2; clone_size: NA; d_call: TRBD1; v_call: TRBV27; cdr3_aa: CASSSRAIQGAYYGYTF; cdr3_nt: TGTGCCAGCAGTTCCCGGGCCATTCAGGGGGCCTACTATGGCTACACCTTC
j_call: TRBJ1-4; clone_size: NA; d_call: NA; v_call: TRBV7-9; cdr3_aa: CASSLITATNEKLFF; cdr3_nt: TGTGCCAGCAGCTTAATAACGGCAACTAATGAAAAACTGTTTTTT
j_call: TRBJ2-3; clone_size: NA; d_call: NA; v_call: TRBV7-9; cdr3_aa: CASSLVPAITDTQYF; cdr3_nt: TGTGCCAGCAGCTTAGTCCCAGCCATCACAGATACGCAGTATTTT
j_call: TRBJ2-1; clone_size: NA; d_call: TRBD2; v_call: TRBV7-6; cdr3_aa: CASSLVAGNEQFF; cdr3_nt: TGTGCCAGCAGCTTGGTAGCGGGCAATGAGCAGTTCTTC
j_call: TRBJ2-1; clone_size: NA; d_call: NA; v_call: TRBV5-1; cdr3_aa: CASSGGLRDPESFEQFF; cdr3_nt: TGCGCCAGCAGTGGAGGGTTGCGGGACCCCGAATCGTTTGAGCAGTTCTTC
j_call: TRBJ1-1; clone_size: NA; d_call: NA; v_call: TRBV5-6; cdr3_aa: CASSLVLRGSNTEAFF; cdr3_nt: TGTGCCAGCAGCTTGGTCCTTCGGGGATCGAACACTGAAGCTTTCTTT
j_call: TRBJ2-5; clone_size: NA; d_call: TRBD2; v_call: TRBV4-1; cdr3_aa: CASSHGTSGGEETQYF; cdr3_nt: TGCGCCAGCAGCCATGGGACTAGCGGGGGGGAAGAGACCCAGTACTTC
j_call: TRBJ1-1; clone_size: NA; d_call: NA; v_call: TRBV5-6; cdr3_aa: CASSRWGGMDTEAFF; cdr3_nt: TGTGCCAGCAGCCGATGGGGGGGAATGGATACTGAAGCTTTCTTT
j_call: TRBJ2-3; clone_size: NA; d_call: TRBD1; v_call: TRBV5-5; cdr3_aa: CASILLAWDRGSTDTQYF; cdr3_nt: TGTGCCAGCATCTTACTCGCATGGGACAGGGGGTCCACAGATACGCAGTATTTT
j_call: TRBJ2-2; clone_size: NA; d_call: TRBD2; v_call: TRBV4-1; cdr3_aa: CASSQGTSGRTGELFF; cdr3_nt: TGCGCCAGCAGCCAAGGGACTAGCGGGAGAACCGGGGAGCTGTTTTTT
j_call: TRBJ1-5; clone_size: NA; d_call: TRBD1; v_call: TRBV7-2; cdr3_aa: CASSLGQGIQPQHF; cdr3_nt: TGTGCCAGCAGCTTGGGACAGGGGATTCAGCCCCAGCATTTT
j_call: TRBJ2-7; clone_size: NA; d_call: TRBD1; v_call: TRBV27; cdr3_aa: CASGAGGLYEQYF; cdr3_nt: TGTGCCAGCGGGGCAGGGGGCTTGTACGAGCAGTACTTC
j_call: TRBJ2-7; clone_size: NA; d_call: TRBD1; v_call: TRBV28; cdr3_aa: CASSRDPLPPFGTGRIEQYF; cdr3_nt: TGTGCCAGCAGCCGAGACCCCCTACCCCCCTTCGGGACAGGGCGAATAGAGCAGTACTTC
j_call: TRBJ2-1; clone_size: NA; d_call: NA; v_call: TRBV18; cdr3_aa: CASSPGADNEQFF; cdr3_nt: TGTGCCAGCTCACCAGGAGCGGACAATGAGCAGTTCTTC
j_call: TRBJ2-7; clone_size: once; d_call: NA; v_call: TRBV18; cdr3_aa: CASSPLGYEQYF; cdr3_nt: TGTGCCAGCTCACCACTAGGATACGAGCAGTACTTC
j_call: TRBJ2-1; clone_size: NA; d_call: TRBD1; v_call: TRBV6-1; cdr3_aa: CASSEGTGRYEQFF; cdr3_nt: TGTGCCAGCAGTGAGGGGACAGGGCGATATGAGCAGTTCTTC
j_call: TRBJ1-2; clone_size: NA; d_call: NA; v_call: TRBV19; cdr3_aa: CASSLGPGSSGYTF; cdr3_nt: TGTGCCAGTAGTCTAGGGCCAGGGTCATCTGGCTACACCTTC
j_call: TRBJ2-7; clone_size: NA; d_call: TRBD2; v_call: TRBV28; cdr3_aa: CASSLSGSAYEQYF; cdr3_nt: TGTGCCAGCAGTTTAAGCGGGAGCGCCTACGAGCAGTACTTC
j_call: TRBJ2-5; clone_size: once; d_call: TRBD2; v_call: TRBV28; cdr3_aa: CASSFASGGQETQYF; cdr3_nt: TGTGCCAGCAGTTTCGCTAGCGGGGGACAAGAGACCCAGTACTTC
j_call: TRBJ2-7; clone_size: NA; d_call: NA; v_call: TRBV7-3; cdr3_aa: CASSVSEGYEQYF; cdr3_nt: TGTGCCAGCAGCGTTTCGGAGGGCTACGAGCAGTACTTC
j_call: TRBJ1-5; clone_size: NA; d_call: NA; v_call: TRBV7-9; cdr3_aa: CASSLDTDSNQPQHF; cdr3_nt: TGTGCCAGCAGCTTAGACACGGATAGCAATCAGCCCCAGCATTTT
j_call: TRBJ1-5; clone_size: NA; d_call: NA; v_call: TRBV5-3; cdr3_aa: CARSLVVRGNQPQHF; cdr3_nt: TGTGCCAGAAGCTTGGTGGTCAGGGGCAATCAGCCCCAGCATTTT
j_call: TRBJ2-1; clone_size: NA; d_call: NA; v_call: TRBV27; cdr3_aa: CASSVRTANEQFF; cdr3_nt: TGTGCCAGCAGCGTCCGGACAGCCAATGAGCAGTTCTTC
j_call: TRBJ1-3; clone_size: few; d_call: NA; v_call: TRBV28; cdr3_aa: CASIPVGRPSGNTIYF; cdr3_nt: TGTGCCAGCATCCCGGTGGGGAGACCCTCTGGAAACACCATATATTTT
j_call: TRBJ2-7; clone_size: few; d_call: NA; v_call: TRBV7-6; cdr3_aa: CASSLDPYEQYF; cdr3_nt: TGTGCCAGCAGCCTGGACCCATACGAGCAGTACTTC
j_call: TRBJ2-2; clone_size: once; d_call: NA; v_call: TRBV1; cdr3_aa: CTSSPPGSPNTGELFF; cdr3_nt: TGCACCAGCAGCCCCCCAGGTAGCCCGAACACCGGGGAGCTGTTTTTT
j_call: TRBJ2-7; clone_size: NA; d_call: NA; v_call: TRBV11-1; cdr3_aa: CASSSSGQPSYEQYF; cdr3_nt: TGTGCCAGCAGCTCCTCGGGCCAACCTTCCTACGAGCAGTACTTC
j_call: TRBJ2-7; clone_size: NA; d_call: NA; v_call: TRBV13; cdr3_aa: CASSGPGTYEQYF; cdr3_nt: TGTGCCAGCAGCGGGCCAGGGACCTACGAGCAGTACTTC
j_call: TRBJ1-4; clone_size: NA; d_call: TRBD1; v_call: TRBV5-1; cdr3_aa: CASSRDRWATNEKLFF; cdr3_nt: TGCGCCAGCAGCCGGGACAGGTGGGCAACTAATGAAAAACTGTTTTTT
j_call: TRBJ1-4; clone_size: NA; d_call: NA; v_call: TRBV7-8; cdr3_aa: CASSLAGVQPTNEKLFF; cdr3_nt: TGTGCCAGCAGCTTAGCAGGCGTTCAACCAACTAATGAAAAACTGTTTTTT
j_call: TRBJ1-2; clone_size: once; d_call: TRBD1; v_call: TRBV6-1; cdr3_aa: CASSETGTRYGYTF; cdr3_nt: TGTGCCAGCAGTGAGACAGGGACGAGGTATGGCTACACCTTC
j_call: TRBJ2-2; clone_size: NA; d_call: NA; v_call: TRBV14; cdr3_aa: CASSRHLITGWSGELFF; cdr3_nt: TGTGCCAGCAGCCGCCACCTAATTACAGGGTGGTCCGGGGAGCTGTTTTTT
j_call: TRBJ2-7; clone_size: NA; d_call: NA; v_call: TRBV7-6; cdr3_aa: CASSLEQGDQLLYF; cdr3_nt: TGTGCCAGCAGCCTAGAGCAGGGCGACCAACTCTTGTACTTC
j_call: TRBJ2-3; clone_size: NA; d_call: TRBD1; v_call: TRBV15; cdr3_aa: CATSRGRQGADTQYF; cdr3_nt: TGTGCCACCAGCAGAGGAAGACAGGGGGCGGATACGCAGTATTTT
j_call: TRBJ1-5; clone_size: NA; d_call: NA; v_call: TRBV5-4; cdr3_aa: CASSGETWRFGQPQHF; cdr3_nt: TGTGCCAGCAGCGGGGAGACCTGGCGGTTCGGTCAGCCCCAGCATTTT
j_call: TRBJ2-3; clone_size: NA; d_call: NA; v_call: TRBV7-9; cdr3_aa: CASSLGVLMVTDTQYF; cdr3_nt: TGTGCCAGCAGCTTAGGGGTATTGATGGTCACAGATACGCAGTATTTT
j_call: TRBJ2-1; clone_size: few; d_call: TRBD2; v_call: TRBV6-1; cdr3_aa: CASSGEAGGGNEQFF; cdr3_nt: TGTGCCAGCAGTGGGGAGGCGGGGGGTGGCAATGAGCAGTTCTTC
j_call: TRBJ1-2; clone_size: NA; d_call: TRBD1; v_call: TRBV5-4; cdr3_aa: CASSVDREPLPIGFDYTF; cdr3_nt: TGTGCCAGCAGCGTAGACAGGGAACCCCTTCCCATAGGATTTGACTACACCTTC
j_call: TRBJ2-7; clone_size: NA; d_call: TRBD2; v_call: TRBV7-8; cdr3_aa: CASTEYRGDDEQYF; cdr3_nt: TGTGCCAGCACCGAATACCGGGGGGACGACGAGCAGTACTTC
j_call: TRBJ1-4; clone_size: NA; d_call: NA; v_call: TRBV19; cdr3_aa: CASSAPRSEKLFF; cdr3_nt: TGTGCCAGTAGTGCCCCCAGGAGTGAAAAACTGTTTTTT